A single sample is the source of the 17 T cell receptor beta chains below, sequenced in a study of CD8+CD57+ T cells in acquired aplastic anemia. Genomic DNA, the template, was used for profiling of the TCR beta VDJ and CDR3. MiXCR, applied by TCRdb to the reads, yields one record per CDR3 protein. The table has 350,000 to 450,000 distinct CDR3 sequences, roughly 68% seen once. Sequenced material: sorted CD4+, CD8+, or CD8+CD57+ T cells (not recorded which) from PBMCs. These receptors all stem from a human donor in good health, serving as a control.

The CDR3 DNA sequence: TGTGCCAGCAGCTATAACATGAGGGGCTACACCTTC. It is translated as CASSYNMRGYTF. The V and J genes are TRBV7-8 and TRBJ1-2; no clear D gene. CDR1 is SGHVS, CDR2 FQNEAQ, per germline. The CDR3 is 12 amino acids. Trimming cost V 4 bases and J 8 bases, with 11 bases left between them.

This chain connects TRBV20-1 to TRBJ1-1, with 12 bases lining up with TRBD1. After removal of 3 bases from V and 1 base from J, the junction contained 3 bases not matched to a gene. The V gene's germline CDR1 is DFQATT and CDR2 SNEGSKA (reference sequence). The CDR3 covers 15 residues. DNA for the CDR3: TGCAGTGCTAGGGGACAGGGGGCTGAGAACACTGAAGCTTTCTTT. Amino acid sequence: CSARGQGAENTEAFF.

This clonotype was detected many times. V and J are TRBV28 and TRBJ2-7; no reliable D call. This CDR3 spans 15 amino acids. Germline V lookup: CDR1 MDHEN, CDR2 SYDVKM. Trimming removed 5 bases at V and 5 bases at J, with 19 bases between. The CDR3 DNA reads TGTGCCAGCAGTGGGTTTTTAGGGCGCCAGGACGAGCAGTACTTC. Its protein product is CASSGFLGRQDEQYF. Variable domain in full (rest from reference TRBV28 and TRBJ2-7): DVKVTQSSRYLVKRTGEKVFLECVQDMDHENMFWYRQDPGLGLRLIYFSYDVKMKEKGDIPEGYSVSREKKERFSLILESASTNQTSMYLCASSGFLGRQDEQYFGPGTRLTVT.

With respect to this clonotype: The junction does not match germline at one end; this may be a read error. The chain combines TRBV19 with TRBJ2-6; TRBD2 is a possible D gene (6 bases). Germline V CDR1 and CDR2: LNHDA, SQIVND (reference sequence). The CDR3 totals 17 residues. The CDR3 loop is CASCVGGSPSGATVLTF. The CDR3 DNA reads TGTGCCAGCTGCGTCGGAGGGTCGCCCTCTGGGGCCACCGTCCTGACTTTC.

To note about this clonotype: At one end the junction does not follow the germline gene, possibly because of a read error. J is TRBJ2-2 and V is TRBV2; a weak D match, TRBD1 (5 bases). The CDR3 runs to 16 residues. Germline values: CDR1 SNHLY, CDR2 FYNNEI. DNA for the CDR3: TGTGCCAGCAGTTTAGGGGTCAGCACGAACTCCGGGCAGCTGTTTTTT. This sequence encodes CASSLGVSTNSGQLFF.

Comment on this clonotype: This may stem from a read error, because a much larger clone lies one nucleotide away. J is TRBJ1-4 and V is TRBV7-2, with D tentatively TRBD1 (5 bases). Germline CDR1 and CDR2: SGHTA and FQGNSA. This CDR3 region has 16 residues. The CDR3 protein is CASSLGRGMGNEKLSF. CDR3 bases: TGTGCCAGCAGCCTTGGGAGGGGAATGGGTAATGAAAAACTGTCTTTT.

This rearrangement joins TRBV6-6 to TRBJ1-4, with 8 bases that match TRBD1. The V segment lost 9 bases and the J segment 6 bases; nucleotides outside the gene matches: 12. The germline CDR1 and CDR2 sequences are MNHNY and SVGAGI (reference sequence). This CDR3 region has 15 residues. The CDR3 DNA reads as TGTGCCAGAGAGGCGGACAGGGCGGATTATGAAAAACTGTTTTTT. Its protein is CAREADRADYEKLFF.

This chain connects TRBV7-8 to TRBJ2-2, with 7 nucleotides matching TRBD1. Germline assignment: CDR1 SGHVS and CDR2 FQNEAQ. The ends lost 1 base at V and 11 bases at J; junction bases unmatched: 10. The CDR3 is made up of 15 amino acids. The CDR3 spells CASSLEGTATAELFF. The CDR3 DNA follows: TGTGCCAGCAGCTTAGAGGGGACAGCCACCGCCGAGCTGTTTTTT.

This chain joins TRBV19 and TRBJ1-1; unclear D gene. V was cut by 6 bases and J by 13 bases, with 27 bases left in between. Germline V lookup: CDR1 LNHDA, CDR2 SQIVND (reference sequence). The CDR3 sequence is 15 residues long. This CDR3 is CASSPSAFGNTYVFF. The CDR3, as DNA: TGTGCCAGTAGCCCTTCGGCATTCGGAAACACATATGTTTTCTTT.

This clonotype has only one observation. This sequence joins TRBV12-3 or TRBV12-4 and TRBJ2-1, with D unclear. The V end was cut by 3 bases, the J end by 0 bases, with 6 bases between. The CDR3 covers 14 residues. The CDR3 sequence: CASSFGSSYNEQFF. The CDR3 nucleotides are TGTGCCAGCAGTTTCGGAAGCTCCTACAATGAGCAGTTCTTC.

The V call is TRBV7-2, the J call TRBJ2-5; D is perhaps TRBD1 (6 bases). Trimming cost V 2 bases and J 2 bases, with 12 bases left between them. This CDR3 region has 15 residues. Germline V CDR1 and CDR2: SGHTA, FQGNSA. The CDR3 loop is CASSLSWGRQETQYF. CDR3 DNA sequence: TGTGCCAGCAGCTTAAGCTGGGGGCGACAAGAGACCCAGTACTTC. Together with reference TRBV7-2 and TRBJ2-5, the CDR3 gives the full variable domain: GAGVSQSPSNKVTEKGKDVELRCDPISGHTALYWYRQSLGQGLEFLIYFQGNSAPDKSGLPSDRFSAERTGGSVSTLTIQRTQQEDSAVYLCASSLSWGRQETQYFGPGTRLLVL.

In its sample, this clonotype was seen many times. Given the absence of the conserved phenylalanine or tryptophan at the CDR3 end, a read error is likely. No DNA is shown, since the ends of the CDR3 on it are uncertain; the CDR3 is the one TCRdb lists. This sequence joins TRBV12-5 and TRBJ2-5. From germline, CDR1 is LGHNT and CDR2 FRNRAP. The CDR3 comprises 8 residues, both ends counted. The CDR3 spells CASGLGTV.

The chain joins TRBV4-2 to TRBJ1-5; tentative D call: TRBD1 (5 bases). Germline V gene sequence: CDR1 LGHNA, CDR2 YNFKEQ. This CDR3 has 17 amino acids. V was cut by 1 base and J by 0 bases, with 13 bases left in between. For the CDR3, the DNA is TGTGCCAGCAGCCAAGGGGGCAGCGGCCATAGCAATCAGCCCCAGCATTTT. It codes for CASSQGGSGHSNQPQHF.

The chain has TRBV15 and TRBJ2-5, with 8 bases matching TRBD2. This CDR3 has 16 residues. The ends lost 0 bases at V and 5 bases at J; junction bases unmatched: 8. Germline lookup yields CDR1 LNHNV and CDR2 YYDKDF (reference sequence). The CDR3 protein is CATSRDQTGGRETQYF. The CDR3 DNA is TGTGCCACCAGCAGAGATCAAACGGGCGGGAGGGAGACCCAGTACTTC.

This clonotype was seen only once. The germline gene is not matched at one end of the junction; a read error may be the cause. This rearrangement joins TRBV2 to TRBJ2-3; 7 bases map to TRBD1. The V gene's germline CDR1 is SNHLY and CDR2 FYNNEI. This CDR3 comprises 15 residues. Here the CDR3 reads CASSPEDRRSNKQFF. CDR3 in DNA: TGTGCCAGCAGCCCAGAGGACAGGAGGTCAAATAAGCAGTTCTTT.

To note about this clonotype: The final CDR3 position lacks the conserved phenylalanine or tryptophan, pointing to a likely read error. Because the CDR3's place on the DNA is in doubt, the DNA is left out and the CDR3 is given as listed by TCRdb. The chain has TRBV19 and TRBJ2-3; TRBD2 was called by the table and not checked on the DNA. CDR1 is LNHDA and CDR2 is SQIVND in the germline V gene (reference sequence). The CDR3 is 13 amino acids long, termini counted. This chain's CDR3 is CASSQCGRETEYL.

As concerns this clonotype: An end of the junction does not agree with germline; a read error may underlie this. The CDR3: CATDYGTGNRPQHF. The CDR3 nucleotides are TGTGCCACAGACTATGGGACGGGCAATCGGCCCCAGCATTTT. This sequence joins TRBV15 and TRBJ1-5; maybe TRBD1 (5 bases). CDR1 is LNHNV, CDR2 YYDKDF, per germline (reference sequence). This CDR3 has 14 residues.